Presented here are 26 T cell receptor beta chains from one specimen sequenced in a study of human T cells and chemical hapten exposure (TCRdb year 2021). The library came from 5' RACE. TCRdb names Illumina MiSeq as the instrument used. In TCRdb, the public reads were trimmed at Q25 with fastp and aligned with MiXCR, with productive beta chains retained. CDR3 protein duplicates are merged, each entry listing the most common genes and DNA. The sample yields 95,000 to 120,000 distinct CDR3 sequences; around 20% were counted once. About 3% of the sample comes from the top ten. Total RNA was extracted from unfractionated whole blood that had been collected in Tempus Blood RNA tubes. These receptors came from a human donor in good health.

This clonotype was counted only a few times. One end of the junction varies from germline; a read error may be responsible. Written as DNA, the CDR3 is TGTGCCAGCAGTTTTATGGGGAACCCTGAAGCTTTCTTT. Translating it yields CASSFMGNPEAFF. The chain is built from TRBV27 and TRBJ1-1; unclear D gene. The CDR3 runs to 13 residues. CDR1 and CDR2 (germline): MNHEY, SMNVEV (reference sequence).

The chain couples TRBV5-1 to TRBJ2-3; 7 bases line up with TRBD2. Germline V lookup: CDR1 SGHRS, CDR2 YFSETQ. J lost 3 bases, V lost 0 bases, and 7 bases had no gene match. This CDR3 region has 16 residues. CDR3 in DNA: TGCGCCAGCAGCTTGGCGACTAGCTTTCAGACAGATACGCAGTATTTT. Encoded protein: CASSLATSFQTDTQYF.

The V gene is TRBV4-1, the J gene TRBJ1-1; 7 nucleotides line up with TRBD1. Germline CDR1 and CDR2: MGHRA and YSYEKL. Trimming took 1 base from V and 5 from J; bases not matched to a gene: 7. The CDR3 loop spans 15 amino acids. CDR3 DNA sequence: TGCGCCAGCAGCCAAGGAAAGGGGGCGGGAACTGAAGCTTTCTTT. It codes for CASSQGKGAGTEAFF.

With regard to this clonotype: An end of the junction does not agree with germline; a read error may underlie this. The rearrangement joins TRBV12-3 or TRBV12-4 to TRBJ2-3, with D hard to call. The CDR3 spans 9 residues. CDR3 in amino acids: CASSPYRDF. CDR3 DNA sequence: TGTGCCAGCAGCCCCTATAGGGATTTT.

The chain recombines TRBV20-1 with TRBJ1-5; 7 nucleotides match TRBD1. The ends lost 0 bases at V and 1 base at J; junction bases unmatched: 15. This CDR3 has 19 residues. Germline lookup yields CDR1 DFQATT and CDR2 SNEGSKA (reference sequence). The CDR3 DNA reads as TGCAGTGCTAGAGATCATCGCCGACAGGGCCCCTACAGCAATCAGCCCCAGCATTTT. Its protein product is CSARDHRRQGPYSNQPQHF.

This clonotype was found a few times. The chain is built from TRBV6-5 and TRBJ1-1, with D possibly being TRBD1 (6 bases). The CDR3 contains 17 residues. Germline V lookup: CDR1 MNHEY, CDR2 SVGAGI. Deletions cut 3 bases from V and 1 base from J, with 18 bases between. Here the CDR3 reads CASSYSGTGKSNTEAFF. The CDR3, as DNA: TGTGCCAGCAGTTATTCGGGAACAGGGAAATCGAACACTGAAGCTTTCTTT.

This clonotype was seen once. This likely comes from a read error, as the CDR3 has no conserved phenylalanine or tryptophan at its end. The DNA is omitted, as the CDR3 cannot be located on it reliably, and the CDR3 follows TCRdb's listing. CDR3 residues: CASSANFLMA. The J gene is TRBJ2-5, the V gene TRBV2. The germline V gene has CDR1 SNHLY and CDR2 FYNNEI. The CDR3 has 10 amino acids, counting both end residues.

This clonotype was seen a handful of times. The chain carries TRBV20-1 and TRBJ1-6; D is possibly TRBD1 (6 bases). The CDR3 is made up of 16 amino acids. The ends were cut back, 2 bases at V and 7 bases at J, with 18 bases in the middle. Germline V gene sequence: CDR1 DFQATT, CDR2 SNEGSKA (reference sequence). The CDR3: CSARSFPGQSNSPLHF. The CDR3 DNA sequence: TGCAGTGCTAGATCCTTCCCGGGACAAAGCAATTCACCCCTCCACTTT.

This chain links TRBV28 with TRBJ2-1, with TRBD2 matching over 11 bases. V lost 4 bases to trimming and J lost 15 bases; unmatched junction nucleotides: 14. The CDR3 has 15 amino acids. Germline V gene lookup returns CDR1 MDHEN and CDR2 SYDVKM. The CDR3, as DNA: TGTGCCAGCAGTTACCCGGGACTAGCGGAGCCCTTGCTGTTCTTC. This codes for CASSYPGLAEPLLFF.

The V and J genes are TRBV5-1 and TRBJ2-6; TRBD2 is a possible D gene (5 bases). The CDR3 is 17 residues long. Trimming left V 4 bases short and J 0 bases short, with 14 bases between. Germline CDR1 SGHRS, CDR2 YFSETQ. This chain's CDR3 is CASSLDLFFSGANVLTF. CDR3 coding DNA: TGCGCCAGCAGCCTGGACTTATTCTTCTCTGGGGCCAACGTCCTGACTTTC.

The CDR3 protein is CASSLALGSEQYF. The CDR3 nucleotides read TGTGCCAGCAGCTTAGCGTTGGGATCCGAGCAGTACTTC. The chain couples TRBV11-3 to TRBJ2-7; D unresolved. Germline CDR1 reads SGHNT; CDR2 reads YENEEA. The length of the CDR3 is 13 residues. Trimming shortened V by 1 base and J by 6 bases, and 10 bases separated the two germline ends.

J is TRBJ1-3 and V is TRBV28; D is unclear. With 5 bases removed from V and 0 bases from J, the gap between germline ends came to 17 bases. There are 17 residues in the CDR3. The germline gives CDR1 MDHEN, CDR2 SYDVKM. The CDR3 nucleotides are TGTGCCAGCAGTCCACTTAGCAGAGGAGTCTCTGGAAACACCATATATTTT. Its protein product is CASSPLSRGVSGNTIYF.

The CDR3: CASSLILDTEAFF. DNA of the CDR3: TGTGCCAGCAGCTTAATCTTGGACACTGAAGCTTTCTTT. The rearrangement uses TRBV7-8 and TRBJ1-1; D ambiguous. Germline V gene sequence: CDR1 SGHVS, CDR2 FQNEAQ. Trimming pared 2 bases from V and 3 bases from J, leaving 7 bases between. CDR3 size: 13 residues.

In its sample, this clonotype was seen a few times. V is TRBV6-5 and J is TRBJ2-2, with TRBD1 matching 7 bases. The CDR3 spans 16 residues. CDR1 is MNHEY, CDR2 SVGAGI, per germline. Germline trimming cut 0 bases from V and 6 bases from J; bases unmatched to any gene: 7. CDR3 sequence (DNA): TGTGCCAGCAGTTACTCGAAGGGGGCAGGGCCCGGGGAGCTGTTTTTT. Translation gives CASSYSKGAGPGELFF.

This clonotype was seen only a few times. The DNA of the CDR3 is TGCAGCGTTCAGCAGGGGGCAATCACTGAAGCTTTCTTT. Translated: CSVQQGAITEAFF. The J gene is TRBJ1-1, the V gene TRBV29-1, with 8 bases identical to TRBD1. V shed 5 bases and J 4 bases; nucleotides not matched to a gene: 6. Germline CDR1 SQVTM, CDR2 ANQGSEA. This CDR3 has 13 amino acids.

This clonotype was detected only a few times. This CDR3 reads CASKRAGNSYEQYF. The CDR3 DNA sequence: TGTGCCAGCAAACGCGCCGGGAACTCCTACGAGCAGTACTTC. This chain connects TRBV6-5 to TRBJ2-7; TRBD2 might be the D (5 bases). The germline V gene encodes CDR1 MNHEY and CDR2 SVGAGI. The CDR3 is 14 amino acids. V shed 7 bases and J shed 0 bases, with 13 bases lying between them.

This clonotype occurred a few times. The chain employs TRBV12-3 or TRBV12-4 and TRBJ1-5; no definite D call. The CDR3 spans 15 residues. V was pared by 2 bases and J by 1 base, with 9 bases between. Here the CDR3 reads CASSLIGSSNQPQHF. CDR3 sequence (DNA): TGTGCCAGCAGTTTAATAGGGTCGAGCAATCAGCCCCAGCATTTT.

The chain carries TRBV29-1 and TRBJ1-1, with a possible D match to TRBD1 (6 bases). Looked up from germline, CDR1 is SQVTM and CDR2 is ANQGSEA. The CDR3 loop spans 14 amino acids. The ends were cut back, 8 bases at V and 5 bases at J, with 21 bases in the middle. The CDR3 region is CSTSSPRGLTEAFF. In DNA form, the CDR3 reads TGCAGCACCAGCTCCCCGAGGGGGTTGACTGAAGCTTTCTTT.

This chain uses TRBV27 with TRBJ1-5; no clear D gene. The CDR3 loop spans 13 amino acids. The V end lost 3 bases, the J end lost 4 bases, and 7 bases lay between the germline ends. CDR1 and CDR2 (germline): MNHEY, SMNVEV (reference sequence). CDR3 bases: TGTGCCAGCAGTTTCCAGCCAAATCAGCCCCAGCATTTT. This encodes CASSFQPNQPQHF.

The chain carries TRBV5-1 and TRBJ1-1, with D maybe TRBD1 (5 bases). CDR3 length: 15 residues. The germline gives CDR1 SGHRS, CDR2 YFSETQ. The ends were cut back, 0 bases at V and 6 bases at J, with 15 bases in the middle. The CDR3 here is CASSLGGAETSEAFF. CDR3 coding DNA: TGCGCCAGCAGCTTGGGGGGCGCGGAAACATCTGAAGCTTTCTTT.

This clonotype appeared a few times. V usage is TRBV14 and J usage is TRBJ2-2; D possibly corresponds to TRBD2 (6 bases). Between the trimmed V and J ends, which lost 4 bases and 3 bases, there was a span of 15 bases. The CDR3 is 16 amino acids. The germline gives CDR1 SGHDN, CDR2 FVKESK. This chain's CDR3 is CASSPLLATYTGELFF. For the CDR3, the DNA is TGTGCCAGCAGCCCCCTGCTAGCGACCTACACCGGGGAGCTGTTTTTT.

For this clonotype: Just one base apart from a much larger clone, this may be a read error. The chain joins TRBV29-1 to TRBJ2-1; 11 positions agree with TRBD2. The CDR3 loop spans 16 amino acids. Germline-derived CDR1 and CDR2 are SQVTM and ANQGSEA. In DNA, the CDR3 is TGCGGCGTTGGTGCCACGGACACTAGCGGGAGCGCTGAGCAGTTCTTC. Its translation is CGVGATDTSGSAEQFF.

This chain connects TRBV10-3 to TRBJ1-5; D call uncertain. The CDR3 runs 14 residues. Germline lookup yields CDR1 ENHRY and CDR2 SYGVKD. Trimming removed 2 bases at V and 0 bases at J, with 5 bases between. CDR3 in amino acids: CAISEGHSNQPQHF. As DNA, the CDR3 is TGTGCCATCAGTGAGGGGCATAGCAATCAGCCCCAGCATTTT.

This clonotype was seen a few times. The genes are TRBV16 and TRBJ2-1; 10 nucleotides match TRBD1. Germline CDR1 and CDR2: KGHSY and FQNENV. This CDR3 is built from 13 residues. V shed 5 bases and J 9 bases; nucleotides not matched to a gene: 4. The CDR3 region is CASSWDRGGEQFF. The CDR3 nucleotides read TGTGCCAGCAGCTGGGACAGGGGAGGTGAGCAGTTCTTC.

This chain uses TRBV6-5 with TRBJ2-7, with 11 nucleotides matching TRBD1. Germline-derived CDR1 and CDR2 are MNHEY and SVGAGI. V lost 6 bases to trimming and J lost 3 bases; unmatched junction nucleotides: 7. The CDR3 length is 15 residues. CDR3 residues: CASREWTGGLYEQYF. The CDR3 DNA follows: TGTGCCAGCAGGGAGTGGACAGGGGGCCTCTACGAGCAGTACTTC.

This clonotype has only a few counts. This sequence joins TRBV28 and TRBJ1-1; the D is unclear. Germline V CDR1 and CDR2: MDHEN, SYDVKM. V was cut by 5 bases and J by 0 bases, with 4 bases left in between. CDR3 length: 12 amino acids. The CDR3 DNA sequence: TGTGCCAGCAGTCCCATGAACACTGAAGCTTTCTTT. Encoded protein: CASSPMNTEAFF.